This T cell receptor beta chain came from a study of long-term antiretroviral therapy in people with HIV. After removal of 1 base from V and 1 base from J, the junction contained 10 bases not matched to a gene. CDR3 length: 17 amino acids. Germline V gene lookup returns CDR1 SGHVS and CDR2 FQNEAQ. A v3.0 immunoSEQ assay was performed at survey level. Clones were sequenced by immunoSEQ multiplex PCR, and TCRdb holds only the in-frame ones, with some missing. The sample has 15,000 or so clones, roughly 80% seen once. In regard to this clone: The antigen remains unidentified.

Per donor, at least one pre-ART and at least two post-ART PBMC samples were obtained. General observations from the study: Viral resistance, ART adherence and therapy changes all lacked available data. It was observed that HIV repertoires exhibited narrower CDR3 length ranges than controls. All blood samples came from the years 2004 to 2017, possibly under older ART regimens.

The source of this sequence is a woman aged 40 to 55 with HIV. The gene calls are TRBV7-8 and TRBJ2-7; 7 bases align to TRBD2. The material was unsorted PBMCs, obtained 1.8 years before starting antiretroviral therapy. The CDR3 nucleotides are TGTGCCAGCAGCTTAGAAGCCAGCGGGATTGGATCCTACGAGCAGTACTTC. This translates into CASSLEASGIGSYEQYF.